The 9 T cell receptor beta chains listed next were all sequenced from one sample in a study of PD-L1 blockade in urothelial cancer. Using immunoSEQ multiplex PCR, the repertoire was profiled, and TCRdb retains in-frame clones only, with some absent. The sample includes 12,000 to 15,000 clones, over 75% of them seen just once. The sequenced sample was PBMCs, obtained around atezolizumab (anti-PD-L1) treatment. These receptors all stem from a man between 65 and 85 years old with urothelial cancer.

The sample holds a few counts of this clone. The chain couples TRBV12-5 to TRBJ1-2; TRBD1 is a possible D gene (6 bases). Trimming cost V 3 bases and J 6 bases, with 29 bases left between them. CDR3 length equals 19 residues. Germline V gene lookup returns CDR1 LGHNT and CDR2 FRNRAP. The chain's CDR3 is CASGFPSYGQTPRGDGYTF. The CDR3 DNA reads TGTGCTAGTGGTTTCCCGTCCTACGGACAAACCCCCAGGGGTGATGGCTACACCTTC.

V is TRBV7-9 and J is TRBJ1-1; D might be TRBD1 (5 bases). The germline gives CDR1 SEHNR, CDR2 FQNEAQ (reference sequence). The germline V and J ends were trimmed by 1 base and 0 bases, with 6 bases remaining between them. The CDR3 spans 14 residues. This chain's CDR3 is CASSLGGMNTEAFF. Written as DNA, the CDR3 is TGTGCCAGCAGCTTAGGGGGCATGAACACTGAAGCTTTCTTT.

This chain uses TRBV5-4 with TRBJ2-3; weak D call: TRBD2 (5 bases). Germline CDR1 SGHNT, CDR2 YYREEE (reference sequence). The CDR3 runs 15 residues. V lost 2 bases, J lost 0 bases, and 10 bases lay in between. The DNA for the CDR3 is TGTGCCAGCAGCTTAATCAGCGGCAGCACAGATACGCAGTATTTT. Translated: CASSLISGSTDTQYF.

The J gene is TRBJ1-1, the V gene TRBV19; TRBD1 is a possible D gene (6 bases). Trimming cost V 1 base and J 1 base, with 10 bases left between them. The germline gives CDR1 LNHDA, CDR2 SQIVND (reference sequence). The CDR3 spans 15 residues. CDR3 coding DNA: TGTGCCAGTAGTATAGGAGGGACAACGAACACTGAAGCTTTCTTT. It encodes CASSIGGTTNTEAFF.

The chain links TRBV6-5 to TRBJ1-2; 7 bases are shared with TRBD1. The CDR3 extends over 13 amino acids. Germline CDR1 and CDR2: MNHEY and SVGAGI. V trimming: 6 bases; J trimming: 5 bases; junction bases outside the gene matches: 6. CDR3 protein: CASSQGGEYGYTF. For the CDR3, the DNA is TGTGCCAGCAGCCAGGGGGGAGAGTATGGCTACACCTTC.

The chain carries TRBV27 and TRBJ1-1, with 9 bases identical to TRBD1. CDR3 length: 16 amino acids. The germline gives CDR1 MNHEY, CDR2 SMNVEV (reference sequence). V dropped 5 bases and J dropped 4; count of bases not matched to a gene: 11. CDR3 protein: CASSKGTGPFGTEAFF. Here the CDR3 DNA reads TGTGCCAGCAGTAAAGGGACAGGGCCCTTCGGCACTGAAGCTTTCTTT.

This chain joins TRBV30 and TRBJ2-7; 8 bases are shared with TRBD2. Trimming cost V 4 bases and J 6 bases; bases outside gene matches: 2. This CDR3 is built from 11 residues. The germline V gene encodes CDR1 GTSNPN and CDR2 SVGIG (reference sequence). CDR3 nucleotides: TGTGCCTGGACGGGGGGGGCCGAGCAGTACTTC. This gives the protein CAWTGGAEQYF. Drawing the rest from reference TRBV30 and TRBJ2-7, the complete variable domain is SQTIHQWPATLVQPVGSPLSLECTVEGTSNPNLYWYRQAAGRGLQLLFYSVGIGQISSEVPQNLSASRPQDRQFILSSKKLLLSDSGFYLCAWTGGAEQYFGPGTRLTVT.

The gene calls are TRBV9 and TRBJ2-5, with D possibly TRBD2 on 5 matching bases. V dropped 5 bases and J dropped 1 base, with 9 bases sitting between them. The CDR3 totals 13 residues. CDR1 and CDR2 (germline): SGDLS, YYNGEE. The CDR3 coding sequence is TGTGCCAGCAGTTTAGCGACCCAAGAGACCCAGTACTTC. It encodes CASSLATQETQYF.

The J gene is TRBJ2-3, the V gene TRBV19; 8 positions agree with TRBD2. The trim removed 6 bases at V and 3 bases at J, leaving 8 bases unmatched. Germline-derived CDR1 and CDR2 are LNHDA and SQIVND (reference sequence). This CDR3 has 15 amino acids. Here the CDR3 DNA reads TGTGCCAGTAGCCCCGACGTAGCGGGGACAGATACGCAGTATTTT. Its translation is CASSPDVAGTDTQYF. Using reference TRBV19 and TRBJ2-3 for the parts outside the CDR3, the full variable domain is DGGITQSPKYLFRKEGQNVTLSCEQNLNHDAMYWYRQDPGQGLRLIYYSQIVNDFQKGDIAEGYSVSREKKESFPLTVTSAQKNPTAFYLCASSPDVAGTDTQYFGPGTRLTVL.